This entry lists 3 T cell receptor beta chains sequenced from one sample in a study of control samples from healthy donors and cancer patients. Some clones are missing from TCRdb's copy, which holds only in-frame ones; the method was immunoSEQ multiplex PCR. The top ten clones hold about 8.5% of a sample with about 150,000 clones, roughly 94% of them seen once. The sample taken for sequencing was blood. The receptor source for this set is a woman in her thirties or forties in good health.

V and J are TRBV5-8 and TRBJ1-1; the D is unclear. V lost 4 bases and J 3 bases, leaving 13 bases between the germline ends. This CDR3 has 14 amino acids. Germline-derived CDR1 and CDR2 are SGHTS and YDEGEE. CDR3 nucleotides: TGTGCCAGCAGCGCAACCGTGGTGTACACTGAAGCTTTCTTT. It codes for CASSATVVYTEAFF.

The chain uses TRBV6-5 and TRBJ1-1, with D possibly TRBD1 on 5 matching bases. This CDR3 comprises 15 residues. The germline V and J ends were trimmed by 1 base and 1 base, with 10 bases remaining between them. CDR1 is MNHEY, CDR2 SVGAGI, per germline. The CDR3 sequence is CASSYWDVTNTEAFF. CDR3 nucleotides: TGTGCCAGCAGTTACTGGGACGTAACGAACACTGAAGCTTTCTTT.

The rearrangement links TRBV5-1 to TRBJ1-6; D is uncertain. The germline V gene encodes CDR1 SGHRS and CDR2 YFSETQ. With 0 bases removed from V and 7 bases from J, the gap between germline ends came to 11 bases. This CDR3 has 15 amino acids. CDR3 nucleotides: TGCGCCAGCAGCTTGGAAACGGCTGGGAATTCACCCCTCCACTTT. This translates into CASSLETAGNSPLHF.